This T cell receptor beta chain stems from a study of T cells in Graves' hyperthyroidism and ophthalmopathy. This clonotype was seen many times. Its antigen is as yet unknown. Each diagnosis was grounded in clinical symptoms, serum thyroxine and TRAb, thyroid ultrasound, and orbital computed tomography. 9 to 10 ml fresh peripheral blood yielded the PBMCs. Germline assignment: CDR1 KGHDR and CDR2 SFDVKD. The germline V and J ends were trimmed by 4 bases and 4 bases, with 7 bases remaining between them. The CDR3 runs to 13 residues. Template material for amplifying TCR beta CDR3 regions consisted of RNA transcripts. First-round RT-PCR of the TCR CDR3 relied on the HTBI primer set. TCRdb re-analysed the multiplex PCR reads in MiXCR, keeping a single row per CDR3 protein. Here the sample spans approximately 430,000 distinct CDR3 sequences, 15% to 18% being singletons. Findings of the study overall: Most thyroid clonotypes that were expanded above 0.001 also turned up in blood.

Sample: blood. The gene calls are TRBV24-1 and TRBJ2-1; no definite D call. This clonotype was obtained from a woman in her late teens or twenties with Graves' hyperthyroidism. Written as DNA, the CDR3 is TGTGCCACCAGTGAGGCACAGTACAATGAGCAGTTCTTC. This sequence encodes CATSEAQYNEQFF.